One TCR beta chain is described in this entry. The antigen it recognizes is unknown. No quality values exist for individual bases; no much larger clone is one base distant. This entry comes from a study of PD-1 blockade in classical Hodgkin lymphoma (dated by TCRdb to the early 2020s). Background for the entire study: Nivolumab dosing was 3 mg/kg intravenously every 2 weeks, continuing until either disease progression or unacceptable toxicity. A peripheral blood immune signature of response to PD-1 blockade in classical Hodgkin lymphoma was defined using TCR beta sequencing and CyTOF. The investigation overall reported the following: Among trial patients, those achieving complete response had baseline diversity similar to that of newly diagnosed patients, while diversity was significantly lower in partial responders and progressors. Patients starting nivolumab less than 1 year after ASCT had lower diversity and were excluded from later analyses to avoid confounding by immune reconstitution. CD4+ but not CD8+ TCR diversity rose significantly by C4D1 (p=0.0027 vs p=0.16), most apparent in complete responders (p=0.02). Newly diagnosed patients were reported to have lower baseline TCR diversity than healthy donors, and relapsed/refractory patients were reported to have lower baseline TCR diversity still. The study was limited to a single clinical trial cohort, and causes of repertoire differences, possibly disease activity or prior therapy, remained undefined.

The Qiagen DNeasy kit was used to extract genomic DNA both from unsorted PBMCs and from the negatively selected CD4+ and CD8+ fractions. Amplification of TCR beta CDR3 regions was done by immunoSEQ multiplex PCR with primers that anneal to V and J segments. A synthetic immune receptor repertoire was used to minimize amplification bias, and remaining bias was computationally removed after sequencing. The study's own analysis went as follows. Custom Python scripts were used to quantify repertoire diversity as the Shannon entropy index. Unsorted, CD4+ and CD8+ repertoires were analyzed separately, except for combined analyses in which CD4+ and CD8+ sequences were merged in silico. A clone counted as expanded when the clone's frequency after treatment rose at least 2-fold relative to C1D1, and clones undetected at baseline were given a pseudocount of 0.5. Clones with 0 or 1 copy at C1D1 were classified as singleton clones, and clones with 2 or more copies were classified as non-singleton clones. Clones expanded in unsorted samples were assigned a CD4+, CD8+ or unknown annotation through matching of protein sequences in sorted samples from the same patient. Wilcoxon tests were applied to paired samples to test diversity changes from C1D1 to C4D1. TCRdb holds this immuneACCESS table with in-frame rearrangements only. Some clones are missing; in checked studies, unresolved V genes explain under half, and the rest has no known cause. The V and J calls and clone size are taken from that table; D and trimming were inferred from the DNA. The sample yields 6,000 to 8,000 clones; about three quarters were counted once. Of the sample, around 34% is held by the ten largest clones.

CDR1 and CDR2, looked up from the germline V gene (reference sequence), are MNHEY and SMNVEV. V sheds 10 bases and J sheds 7 bases, leaving 11 bases between their ends. The cysteine opens and the phenylalanine closes a CDR3 of 11 amino acids. The kept DNA is CDR3 alone, 33 bases in frame from the first base. Reading the label with the study, this specimen's time point is: cycle 4 day 1 (C4D1), after less than 7 weeks of nivolumab. Every trial patient had relapsed following autologous stem cell transplantation, and prior brentuximab vedotin exposure was what differed among cohorts A, B and C. Magnetic negative selection with a Miltenyi CD8+ T cell isolation kit was used to purify CD8+ T cells from thawed PBMCs. The trial cohort was composed of about 60 patients with relapsed/refractory classical Hodgkin lymphoma, for whom complete response, partial response or progressive disease was recorded as best overall response. In the multi-cohort phase II CheckMate 205 trial, trial patients received single-agent nivolumab. Best overall response was determined by an independent review committee according to the 2007 International Working Group response criteria. Trial PBMCs were collected just before the start of nivolumab (C1D1) and during therapy at cycle 2 day 1 and cycle 4 day 1. Peripheral blood was collected in 8 mL Vacutainer Cell Preparation Tubes, from which PBMCs were isolated by centrifugation and then cryopreserved. Purified CD4+ and CD8+ fractions were prepared only for cases where an additional PBMC sample was available. Magnetically labelled cells were removed on LS columns in a quadroMACS separator, and the flow-through was collected as the purified fraction.

This chain is built from TRBV27 and TRBJ2-1; TRBD2 is a possible D gene, resting on 6 matching bases. The sequence came from a human donor with classical Hodgkin lymphoma. The material was CD8+ T cells from blood, obtained before the fourth cycle of nivolumab. CDR3 sequence: CATLRGNEQFF. The nucleotides are TGTGCCACCTTACGGGGGAATGAGCAGTTCTTC.